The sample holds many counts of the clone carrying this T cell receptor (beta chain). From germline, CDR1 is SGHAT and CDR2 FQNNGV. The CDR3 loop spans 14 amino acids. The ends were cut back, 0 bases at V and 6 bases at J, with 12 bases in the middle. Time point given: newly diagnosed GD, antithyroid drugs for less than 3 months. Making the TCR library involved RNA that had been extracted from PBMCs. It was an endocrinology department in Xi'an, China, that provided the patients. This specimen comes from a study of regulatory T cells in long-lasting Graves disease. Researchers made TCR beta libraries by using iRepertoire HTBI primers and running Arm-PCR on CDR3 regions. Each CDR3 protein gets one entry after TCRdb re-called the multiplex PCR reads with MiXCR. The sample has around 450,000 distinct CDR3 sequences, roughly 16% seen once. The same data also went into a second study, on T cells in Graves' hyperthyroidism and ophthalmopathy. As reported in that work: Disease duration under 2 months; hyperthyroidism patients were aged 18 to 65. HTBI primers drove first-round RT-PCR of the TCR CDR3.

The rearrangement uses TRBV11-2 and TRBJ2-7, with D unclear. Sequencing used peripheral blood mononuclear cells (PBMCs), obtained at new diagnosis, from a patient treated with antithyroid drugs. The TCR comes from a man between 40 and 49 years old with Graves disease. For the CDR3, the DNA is TGTGCCAGCAGCTTAGATAATGGGGATCTCGAGCAGTACTTC. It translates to CASSLDNGDLEQYF.